This is a list of T cell receptor beta chains from one sample in a study of early T cells in non-severe SARS-CoV-2 infection. TCRdb processed the 5' RACE reads anew with MiXCR; each CDR3 protein has one entry. The sample consists of 50,000 to 60,000 distinct CDR3 sequences, 8% to 13% of them appearing once. The specimen was whole blood. The receptors stem from an adult who was a healthcare worker with PCR-confirmed SARS-CoV-2 infection or an uninfected control (not recorded which). Both conserved end residues are trimmed from each CDR3. The D gene is left open where the match is weak. Rows give clone size only sometimes, using once, few, many, or a class for an expanded clone.

>few|TRBJ2-7|12|TRBV5-1|NA
ASSSLDSSYEQY
>NA|TRBJ2-5|8|TRBV20-1|NA
SASLASQY
>many|TRBJ2-5|12|TRBV11-2|NA
ASSFTAGQETQY
>many|TRBJ2-1|14|TRBV7-9|NA
ASSPRPGRDNNEQF
>few|TRBJ1-1|12|TRBV4-2|TRBD1
ASSLWTGSTEAF
>NA|TRBJ2-1|13|TRBV29-1|TRBD2
SVGVAGGEFNEQF
>once|TRBJ1-2|10|TRBV28|NA
ASSIGGSGYT
>NA|TRBJ1-1|10|TRBV30|NA
AWSVSETEAF
>few|TRBJ1-1|16|TRBV6-1|NA
ASSEEGSLSYLNTEAF
>few|TRBJ2-1|12|TRBV20-1|TRBD1
SARGPGGYNEQF
>few|TRBJ2-6|15|TRBV4-1|TRBD1
ASSLEGQGSGANVLT
>NA|TRBJ2-1|10|TRBV7-8|TRBD2
ASRRGAGEQF
>many|TRBJ2-7|13|TRBV12-3/TRBV12-4|NA
ASSPRGISSYEQY
>NA|TRBJ2-1|12|TRBV29-1|NA
SVELRETYNEQF
>few|TRBJ2-5|11|TRBV20-1|TRBD1
SGRQGSGETQY
>many|TRBJ2-7|14|TRBV6-1|TRBD2
ASSPTLAGVPYEQY
>few|TRBJ2-7|14|TRBV9|NA
ASSSNSGPPAYEQY
>NA|TRBJ1-6|14|TRBV20-1|NA
SASFGGSSYNSPLH
>few|TRBJ2-5|12|TRBV7-6|NA
ASSKNTGLETQY
>NA|TRBJ2-6|13|TRBV5-1|NA
ASSFEEKRANVLT
>few|TRBJ2-1|12|TRBV27|TRBD1
ASTRTGPYNEQF
>few|TRBJ2-3|12|TRBV12-3/TRBV12-4|TRBD2
ASTPSGSTDTQY
>many|TRBJ2-7|13|TRBV7-2|NA
ASSQAGTRRYEQY
>many|TRBJ2-5|14|TRBV14|NA
ASSQDGLRGRETQY
>many|TRBJ2-5|12|TRBV5-1|NA
ASSRGVVGETQY
>NA|TRBJ2-5|11|TRBV7-2|TRBD2
ASSRRGGETQY
>NA|TRBJ2-7|14|TRBV5-4|TRBD2
ASSPTVAGGDHEQY